Each of the 29 T cell receptor beta chains below was sequenced from the same sample in a study of siplizumab effects on memory and regulatory T cells. Profiled with immunoSEQ multiplex PCR; TCRdb holds only in-frame clones, not every one. The sample holds 100,000 or so clones, more than 85% seen once. The sequenced sample consisted of CD4+ T cells sorted from blood. The origin of the receptors is a human donor in good health.

The chain uses TRBV7-6 and TRBJ2-5; D call uncertain. The V gene's germline CDR1 is SGHVS and CDR2 FNYEAQ. V was cut by 5 bases and J by 1 base, with 11 bases left in between. This CDR3 comprises 14 residues. Here the CDR3 reads CASSTRYRQETQYF. The CDR3 coding sequence is TGTGCCAGCAGCACCCGGTACCGCCAAGAGACCCAGTACTTC.

V and J are TRBV2 and TRBJ2-1; unclear D gene. Germline-derived CDR1 and CDR2 are SNHLY and FYNNEI. The CDR3 length is 14 residues. Trimming took 7 bases from V and 5 from J, leaving 15 bases between them. CDR3 loop: CASIGQPTNNEQFF. Here the CDR3 DNA reads TGTGCCAGCATAGGGCAACCTACCAACAATGAGCAGTTCTTC.

V gene TRBV19 combines with J gene TRBJ1-4, with D uncertain. Germline V CDR1 and CDR2: LNHDA, SQIVND (reference sequence). V lost 5 bases to trimming and J lost 3 bases, with 7 bases between them. This CDR3 comprises 13 residues. DNA for the CDR3: TGTGCCAGTAGTTCGGGAGCTAATGAAAAACTGTTTTTT. This gives the protein CASSSGANEKLFF.

J is TRBJ2-1 and V is TRBV5-6, with D possibly TRBD2 on 6 matching bases. Deletions cut 4 bases from V and 1 base from J, with 12 bases between. The germline CDR1 and CDR2 sequences are SGHDT and YYEEEE. The CDR3 covers 15 residues. The CDR3 DNA follows: TGTGCCAGCAGCCTGGAGGGTTTTTCCTACAATGAGCAGTTCTTC. It is translated as CASSLEGFSYNEQFF.

This chain joins TRBV9 and TRBJ1-1; D not resolved. The CDR3 is made up of 13 amino acids. Germline lookup yields CDR1 SGDLS and CDR2 YYNGEE. Trimming left V 0 bases short and J 0 bases short, with 3 bases between. CDR3 DNA: TGTGCCAGCAGCGTAGACATGAACACTGAAGCTTTCTTT. Translation: CASSVDMNTEAFF. Using reference TRBV9 and TRBJ1-1 for the parts outside the CDR3, the full variable domain is DSGVTQTPKHLITATGQRVTLRCSPRSGDLSVYWYQQSLDQGLQFLIQYYNGEERAKGNILERFSAQQFPDLHSELNLSSLELGDSALYFCASSVDMNTEAFFGQGTRLTVV.

J is TRBJ2-1 and V is TRBV7-6; D remains unclear. This CDR3 has 12 residues. Trimming stripped 4 bases from V and 6 bases from J, with 7 bases between. Per germline, CDR1 SGHVS and CDR2 FNYEAQ. As DNA, the CDR3 is TGTGCCAGCAGCTCCAGTGGCAATGAGCAGTTCTTC. As protein: CASSSSGNEQFF.

This chain links TRBV6-1 with TRBJ2-7; D gene uncertain. The V end was cut by 7 bases, the J end by 3 bases, with 13 bases between. The CDR3 has 13 amino acids. Looked up from germline, CDR1 is MNHNS and CDR2 is SASEGT. Here the CDR3 reads CASTAGSYYEQYF. In nucleotides, the CDR3 is TGTGCCAGCACGGCCGGATCGTACTACGAGCAGTACTTC.

In its sample, this clone was seen once. V and J are TRBV2 and TRBJ1-6, with unresolved D. The V and J ends lost 4 bases and 2 bases respectively, with 12 bases between them. The CDR3 length is 16 residues. Germline loops: CDR1 SNHLY, CDR2 FYNNEI. In DNA form, the CDR3 reads TGTGCCAGCAGTGGATCAGGTACTACCTATAATTCACCCCTCCACTTT. Protein product: CASSGSGTTYNSPLHF. The full variable domain, with the rest looked up from reference TRBV2 and TRBJ1-6, is EPEVTQTPSHQVTQMGQEVILRCVPISNHLYFYWYRQILGQKVEFLVSFYNNEISEKSEIFDDQFSVERPDGSNFTLKIRSTKLEDSAMYFCASSGSGTTYNSPLHFGNGTRLTVT.

This chain links TRBV10-2 with TRBJ1-5; D is possibly TRBD1 (6 bases). This CDR3 comprises 16 residues. Germline values: CDR1 WSHSY, CDR2 SAAADI. V was trimmed by 3 bases and J by 0 bases, leaving 12 bases between them. The CDR3 sequence: CASSDGQRYSNQPQHF. The DNA of the CDR3 is TGCGCCAGCAGTGATGGACAGCGTTATAGCAATCAGCCCCAGCATTTT.

A few counts support this clone. The chain carries TRBV7-9 and TRBJ2-1; 10 positions agree with TRBD2. The CDR3 sequence is 15 residues long. The germline CDR1 and CDR2 sequences are SEHNR and FQNEAQ (reference sequence). V shed 3 bases, J shed 3 bases, and the junction held 2 bases outside the gene matches. The CDR3 sequence is CASSFGTSDYNEQFF. Written as DNA, the CDR3 is TGTGCCAGCAGCTTCGGGACTAGCGACTACAATGAGCAGTTCTTC.

The chain couples TRBV4-2 to TRBJ2-7; possible D gene TRBD2, 5 bases. Germline CDR1 reads LGHNA; CDR2 reads YNFKEQ. The CDR3 covers 15 residues. Trimming left V 5 bases short and J 3 bases short, with 17 bases between. Written as DNA, the CDR3 is TGTGCCAGCAGCTCAGAGCGGAGACCCTTCTACGAGCAGTACTTC. Its protein is CASSSERRPFYEQYF.

The chain combines TRBV4-1 with TRBJ2-7; D is undetermined. CDR1 is MGHRA, CDR2 YSYEKL, per germline. Trimming removed 0 bases at V and 7 bases at J, with 10 bases between. The CDR3 is 13 amino acids. For the CDR3, the DNA is TGCGCCAGCAGCCAAGATCAACGGCGAGAGCAGTACTTC. The encoded protein is CASSQDQRREQYF.

V gene TRBV15 combines with J gene TRBJ2-4; D gene unclear. With 2 bases removed from V and 0 bases from J, the gap between germline ends came to 5 bases. CDR1 is LNHNV and CDR2 is YYDKDF in the germline V gene (reference sequence). This CDR3 region has 14 residues. CDR3 region: CATSRTGAKNIQYF. CDR3 DNA: TGTGCCACCAGCAGAACTGGAGCCAAAAACATTCAGTACTTC.

The chain is built from TRBV7-3 and TRBJ2-3; TRBD1 or TRBD2 may be the D gene (5 bases each). CDR1 is SGHTA, CDR2 FQGTGA, per germline. The CDR3 is 16 residues long. Trimming took 5 bases from V and 7 from J, leaving 22 bases between them. The CDR3 DNA is TGTGCCAGCAGCCCAGACCGGGGCCCTATTATGAATACGCAGTATTTT. Protein product: CASSPDRGPIMNTQYF.

The rearrangement uses TRBV5-6 and TRBJ2-7; possible D gene TRBD1, 6 bases. CDR3 length: 15 amino acids. CDR1 and CDR2 from the germline V gene are SGHDT and YYEEEE. Trimming removed 2 bases at V and 1 base at J, with 13 bases between. CDR3: CASSLSGQGSYEQYF. Here the CDR3 DNA reads TGTGCCAGCAGCTTATCAGGGCAGGGGTCCTACGAGCAGTACTTC.

The genes are TRBV11-3 and TRBJ2-2; TRBD2 is a possible D gene (7 bases). Germline V gene sequence: CDR1 SGHNT, CDR2 YENEEA. V lost 3 bases and J 4 bases, leaving 18 bases between the germline ends. The CDR3 totals 17 residues. CDR3 bases: TGTGCCAGCAGCTTTGGTGGGGGAGGGGGTAGCACCGGGGAGCTGTTTTTT. It yields the protein CASSFGGGGGSTGELFF.

This chain connects TRBV6-5 to TRBJ2-1, with 10 bases fitting TRBD2. CDR1 is MNHEY and CDR2 is SVGAGI in the germline V gene. The junction had 8 bases not matched to a gene; V was cut back by 5 bases and J by 7 bases. This CDR3 is 15 amino acids long. The CDR3 nucleotides are TGTGCCAGCAGTCCAGGACTAGCGGCGTTGAATGAGCAGTTCTTC. This encodes CASSPGLAALNEQFF.

The CDR3 is CASSVGLGNEKLFF. CDR3 bases: TGTGCCAGTAGTGTCGGGTTGGGGAATGAAAAACTGTTTTTT. The chain couples TRBV19 to TRBJ1-4, with D hard to call. CDR1 and CDR2 (germline): LNHDA, SQIVND (reference sequence). The CDR3 runs 14 residues. The V end lost 5 bases, the J end lost 5 bases, and 12 bases lay between the germline ends. The entire variable domain, with the rest obtained from reference TRBV19 and TRBJ1-4, is as follows: DGGITQSPKYLFRKEGQNVTLSCEQNLNHDAMYWYRQDPGQGLRLIYYSQIVNDFQKGDIAEGYSVSREKKESFPLTVTSAQKNPTAFYLCASSVGLGNEKLFFGSGTQLSVL.

This clone was seen only once. The V call is TRBV2, the J call TRBJ2-3, with D possibly being TRBD1 (6 bases). The V gene's germline CDR1 is SNHLY and CDR2 FYNNEI. This CDR3 contains 13 residues. Trimming took off 5 bases at V and 3 bases at J, with 9 bases between the two ends. CDR3 in DNA: TGTGCCAGCAGTCAGGACAGAACAGATACGCAGTATTTT. Amino acid sequence: CASSQDRTDTQYF.

V and J are TRBV7-2 and TRBJ2-1; 9 bases line up with TRBD2. J was trimmed by 7 bases and V by 8 bases; bases with no gene match: 12. Germline assignment: CDR1 SGHTA and CDR2 FQGNSA. The CDR3 runs 15 residues. The CDR3 spells CASAPAGGPGNEQFF. Written as DNA, the CDR3 is TGTGCCAGCGCACCCGCGGGGGGGCCTGGAAATGAGCAGTTCTTC.

V is TRBV19 and J is TRBJ1-2; D is perhaps TRBD1 (6 bases). The CDR3 loop spans 13 amino acids. With 4 bases removed from V and 8 bases from J, the gap between germline ends came to 14 bases. CDR1 is LNHDA and CDR2 is SQIVND in the germline V gene (reference sequence). CDR3 residues: CASSRGAGEGYTF. CDR3 sequence (DNA): TGTGCCAGTAGTAGAGGAGCAGGGGAAGGCTACACCTTC. The full variable domain, in which reference TRBV19 and TRBJ1-2 provide the parts outside the CDR3, is DGGITQSPKYLFRKEGQNVTLSCEQNLNHDAMYWYRQDPGQGLRLIYYSQIVNDFQKGDIAEGYSVSREKKESFPLTVTSAQKNPTAFYLCASSRGAGEGYTFGSGTRLTVV.

CDR3 sequence reads: CASSGQTSGSSYEQYF. The CDR3 DNA follows: TGTGCCAGCAGCGGACAGACTAGCGGATCCTCCTACGAGCAGTACTTC. The J gene is TRBJ2-7, the V gene TRBV7-6; 9 bases match TRBD2. Germline CDR1 reads SGHVS; CDR2 reads FNYEAQ. The CDR3 covers 16 residues. Losses at the gene ends were 5 bases for V and 0 bases for J; bases not matched to a gene: 8.

The chain carries TRBV14 and TRBJ2-2, with D uncertain. V gave up 1 base and J gave up 5 bases, with 2 bases separating them. The CDR3 spans 12 residues. Germline values: CDR1 SGHDN, CDR2 FVKESK. The CDR3 protein is CASSQVTGELFF. CDR3 in DNA: TGTGCCAGCAGCCAAGTAACCGGGGAGCTGTTTTTT.

The V gene is TRBV7-6, the J gene TRBJ2-5; D may be TRBD1 or TRBD2 (6 bases each). Trimming removed 6 bases at V and 3 bases at J, with 14 bases between. CDR3 length: 14 residues. Germline V gene lookup returns CDR1 SGHVS and CDR2 FNYEAQ. CDR3 nucleotides: TGTGCCAGCAGAACTGGGGGCGGGGAAGAGACCCAGTACTTC. This encodes CASRTGGGEETQYF. Based on the CDR3 plus reference TRBV7-6 and TRBJ2-5, the full variable domain is GAGVSQSPRYKVTKRGQDVALRCDPISGHVSLYWYRQALGQGPEFLTYFNYEAQQDKSGLPNDRFSAERPEGSISTLTIQRTEQRDSAMYRCASRTGGGEETQYFGPGTRLLVL.

This chain joins TRBV16 and TRBJ2-7, with 9 bases that match TRBD1. After removal of 3 bases from V and 4 bases from J, the junction contained 4 bases not matched to a gene. CDR3 length: 14 residues. CDR1 and CDR2 (germline): KGHSY, FQNENV. The CDR3 sequence is CASSQDRGAYEQYF. Here the CDR3 DNA reads TGTGCCAGCAGCCAGGACAGGGGAGCATACGAGCAGTACTTC.

The V and J genes are TRBV7-9 and TRBJ2-7; D remains ambiguous. The CDR3 runs 13 residues. The germline V gene has CDR1 SEHNR and CDR2 FQNEAQ (reference sequence). Between the trimmed V and J ends, which lost 0 bases and 3 bases, there was a span of 6 bases. CDR3 amino acids: CASSLAHLYEQYF. As DNA, the CDR3 is TGTGCCAGCAGCTTAGCACACCTCTACGAGCAGTACTTC.

The chain carries TRBV29-1 and TRBJ1-2; D possibly corresponds to TRBD1 (6 bases). Germline CDR1 SQVTM, CDR2 ANQGSEA. The CDR3 has 12 amino acids. Trimming took off 6 bases at V and 3 bases at J, with 11 bases between the two ends. The CDR3 is CSVWGGDYGYTF. CDR3 in DNA: TGCAGCGTATGGGGGGGCGACTATGGCTACACCTTC.

This CDR3 reads CASSGGSPDEQYF. DNA of the CDR3: TGTGCCAGCAGCGGGGGATCCCCCGACGAGCAGTACTTC. This chain connects TRBV11-2 to TRBJ2-7; D assignment may be TRBD1 or TRBD2 (5 bases each). With 5 bases removed from V and 5 bases from J, the gap between germline ends came to 13 bases. The CDR3 has 13 amino acids. Germline CDR1 is SGHAT and CDR2 is FQNNGV.

V usage is TRBV19 and J usage is TRBJ2-2; D remains ambiguous. With 6 bases removed from V and 7 bases from J, the gap between germline ends came to 15 bases. Looked up from germline, CDR1 is LNHDA and CDR2 is SQIVND (reference sequence). The CDR3 has 14 amino acids. Here the CDR3 DNA reads TGTGCCAGTAGCCGAGGACCCTACGGCGGGGAGCTGTTTTTT. It specifies CASSRGPYGGELFF.